What follows describes a single T cell receptor (beta chain). This clonotype has at least ten counts. This receptor's antigen is unknown. No base-level quality is on record; no much larger clone is a single base apart. The data were obtained in a study of T cells in Graves' hyperthyroidism and ophthalmopathy (dated by TCRdb to between 2017 and 2020). Study-wide context: Peripheral blood was sampled at the time of initial diagnosis, prior to any treatment. TCR V-J signatures able to tell the groups apart were searched for in a discovery cohort of 90 to 100 patients, of whom around 43 had Graves' ophthalmopathy and more than 55 had stable Graves' hyperthyroidism. In roughly six Graves' hyperthyroidism patients, the study also compared T-cell repertoires from thyroid tissue with T-cell repertoires from blood. The roughly 100 discovery patients were divided at random into training and test sets in a 7:3 ratio. The paper reports TCR Vbeta CDR3 sequencing of approximately 140 peripheral blood samples: under 45 ophthalmopathy, fewer than 80 hyperthyroidism and around 17 progressor patients. Prospective prediction of ophthalmopathy was tested in an independent validation cohort consisting of some 20 hyperthyroidism patients and some 15 patients who later progressed to ophthalmopathy. After blood sampling, hyperthyroidism patients were treated with methimazole at a starting dose of 30 mg daily, and ophthalmopathy patients were treated with high-dose intravenous methylprednisolone.

The full study reports these points: Sample size was not statistically predetermined, and investigators were not blinded to group allocation. In cross-validation, a model built on a 13 V-J signature told ophthalmopathy apart from stable hyperthyroidism with just under 90% sensitivity and about 81% specificity, and in testing the same model reached 80%/75%. Most expanded thyroid clonotypes (frequency above 0.001) were also detected in blood, suggesting blood repertoires may reflect thyroid immune responses. In validation, progression to ophthalmopathy was predicted by the model with 70.59% sensitivity and 72.22% specificity, a median of approximately 7.1 months before onset.

TCR beta CDR3 regions were amplified from RNA transcripts. The first round of RT-PCR for the TCR CDR3 was performed with the HTBI primer set and the Qiagen OneStep RT-PCR kit. Libraries were constructed in a second round of multiplex PCR, after which size selection and purification were carried out. Sequencing of the libraries was done on an Illumina HiSeq2000 using paired-end 100 bp reads. The study's own analysis went as follows. SOAPnuke was used to process the raw data, removing reads that contained adapters or uncalled bases, had a mean Phred below 15, or lacked an exact match to the constant primer or identifier. High-quality paired reads were merged with COPE v1.2.5, and unique nucleotide sequences were defined as clonotypes. MiTCR v1.1 was used to align the clonotypes against IMGT TRBV, TRBD and TRBJ reference segments. The analysis was restricted to V-J combinations with a frequency above 0.0001, which together covered 99% to 99.2% of the repertoires. The TCS score was defined as F50 (clonal expansion) divided by E x V (chaos), with BLOSUM62-based TCRdist calculated between CDR3 peptides within each V-J. Welch's t-statistics and random forest reduced around 520 V-J features to 10 to 15, which were used in a naive Bayes classifier (R e1071). Starting from the raw public reads, TCRdb applied fastp trimming at Q25, assembled clones with MiXCR and retained in-frame beta chains. Rows merge per CDR3 protein into single entries with the most common DNA and genes. None of the V and J calls come from the authors' own analysis; TCRdb made them. The sample yields 500,000 to 600,000 distinct CDR3 sequences; 15% to 20% were counted once. Jointly, the top ten make up about half of the sample.

The V and J ends are trimmed by 5 bases and 8 bases, leaving 13 bases between them. From cysteine to phenylalanine, the CDR3 is 13 amino acids long. CDR3 DNA is the only sequence kept; it has 39 bases, read in frame from the first base. Based on the germline V gene (reference sequence), the CDR1 and CDR2 sequences are LGHDT and YNNKEL. Ophthalmopathy patients had moderately to severely active disease, with a Clinical Activity Score of 3 or more, a NOSPECS grade of 4 or more, and a disease duration of less than 3 months. The study excluded patients with uncontrolled infections, other autoimmune diseases, pregnancy or lactation. Diagnoses relied on clinical symptoms, serum thyroxine and TRAb, thyroid ultrasound and orbital computed tomography. PBMCs were isolated from about 10 ml of fresh peripheral blood by Ficoll-Paque density gradient centrifugation. Total RNA was extracted using Trizol reagent, and RNA quality was assessed on an Agilent 2100 Bioanalyzer.

This chain joins TRBV3-1 to TRBJ2-1, and the D gene may be TRBD2, 5 bases matching. This sequence was found in a man between 35 and 55 years old with Graves' ophthalmopathy. The sample taken for sequencing was blood. The CDR3 protein is CASSTRVGDEQFF. The DNA reads TGTGCCAGCAGCACGAGGGTTGGGGATGAGCAGTTCTTC.